The next 21 T cell receptor beta chains were all read from a single sample in a study of T cell repertoires in cytomegalovirus infection. In TCRdb, the reads were re-called with MiXCR into one record per CDR3 protein. The repertoire holds under 850,000 distinct CDR3 sequences, with 33% as singletons. Their target antigens are unknown. The sequenced sample was cultured PBMCs, obtained from culture after CMV antigen stimulation. Receptors were obtained from a human donor in good health (CMV status not recorded). Some clones in this sample may be carry-over from other donors' samples.

The chain uses TRBV6-5 and TRBJ1-2; D is perhaps TRBD1 (5 bases). CDR3 length: 13 residues. Germline V gene sequence: CDR1 MNHEY, CDR2 SVGAGI. Between the trimmed V and J ends, which lost 5 bases and 6 bases, there was a span of 13 bases. The CDR3 nucleotides read TGTGCCAGCAGTCGGGGCGCGGTGGATGGCTACACCTTC. Protein product: CASSRGAVDGYTF.

V gene TRBV6-1 combines with J gene TRBJ1-4; TRBD1 is a possible D gene (6 bases). CDR3 size: 17 residues. V was trimmed by 5 bases and J by 1 base, leaving 17 bases between them. CDR1 MNHNS and CDR2 SASEGT come from the germline V gene. The CDR3 coding sequence is TGTGCCAGCAGTCGGGGGCTCCGTGGGGTAACTAATGAAAAACTGTTTTTT. This sequence encodes CASSRGLRGVTNEKLFF.

The chain recombines TRBV19 with TRBJ1-5; a weak D match, TRBD1 (6 bases). Trimming shortened V by 7 bases and J by 2 bases, and 12 bases separated the two germline ends. The CDR3 is 14 amino acids. Per the germline V gene, CDR1 is LNHDA and CDR2 is SQIVND (reference sequence). CDR3 nucleotides: TGTGCCAGTAAAAACAGGGTTGGCAATCAGCCCCAGCATTTT. Translating it yields CASKNRVGNQPQHF.

The chain carries TRBV6-2 or TRBV6-3 and TRBJ2-3, with 8 bases that match TRBD2. V lost 5 bases to trimming and J lost 7 bases; unmatched junction nucleotides: 8. Germline V lookup: CDR1 MNHEY, CDR2 SVGEGT. The CDR3 totals 14 residues. CDR3 sequence (DNA): TGTGCCAGCAGTGCGGGGGGCCCACAGCATACGCAGTATTTT. Translation gives CASSAGGPQHTQYF.

CDR3 sequence reads: CASSIGWRQPQHF. CDR3 coding DNA: TGTGCCAGTAGTATAGGGTGGAGGCAGCCCCAGCATTTT. V and J are TRBV19 and TRBJ1-5; no reliable D call. Germline assignment: CDR1 LNHDA and CDR2 SQIVND (reference sequence). This CDR3 is 13 amino acids long. Trimming pared 1 base from V and 7 bases from J, leaving 8 bases between.

The CDR3 loop is CATRQGSSYEQYF. Written as DNA, the CDR3 is TGTGCCACCCGACAGGGTAGCTCCTACGAGCAGTACTTC. The J gene is TRBJ2-7, the V gene TRBV7-8; 7 bases are shared with TRBD1. Germline CDR1 is SGHVS and CDR2 is FQNEAQ. Trimming removed 10 bases from V and 0 bases from J; junction bases left unmatched: 6. CDR3 size: 13 residues.

In its sample, this clonotype was seen a few times. The chain couples TRBV6-2 or TRBV6-3 to TRBJ2-7; 10 positions agree with TRBD2. CDR3 size: 16 residues. With 0 bases clipped from V and 4 bases from J, the junction kept 6 bases outside the gene matches. CDR1 is MNHEY and CDR2 is SVGEGT in the germline V gene. The CDR3 DNA follows: TGTGCCAGCAGTTACTCGAGGGCTAGCGGGAGTTACGAGCAGTACTTC. Translated, it gives CASSYSRASGSYEQYF.

The chain links TRBV7-8 to TRBJ1-1; D perhaps matches TRBD1 (5 bases). V lost 0 bases and J lost 5, with 19 bases in between. This CDR3 contains 17 residues. Germline V CDR1 and CDR2: SGHVS, FQNEAQ. The CDR3 coding sequence is TGTGCCAGCAGCTTAGCCCCCCTTTCGGGGGGTGGGACTGAAGCTTTCTTT. Translation: CASSLAPLSGGGTEAFF. Full variable domain (remainder filled in from reference TRBV7-8 and TRBJ1-1): GAGVSQSPRYKVAKRGQDVALRCDPISGHVSLFWYQQALGQGPEFLTYFQNEAQLDKSGLPSDRFFAERPEGSVSTLKIQRTQQEDSAVYLCASSLAPLSGGGTEAFFGQGTRLTVV.

At least ten counts were recorded for this clonotype. The gene calls are TRBV7-2 and TRBJ2-3; the D is unclear. The CDR3 consists of 14 residues. Germline V gives CDR1 SGHTA, CDR2 FQGNSA. V lost 5 bases to trimming and J lost 4 bases, with 13 bases between them. CDR3 DNA sequence: TGTGCCAGCAGCCCCCGGGCCTGGGCAGATACGCAGTATTTT. Residues: CASSPRAWADTQYF. The full variable domain, with the rest looked up from reference TRBV7-2 and TRBJ2-3, is GAGVSQSPSNKVTEKGKDVELRCDPISGHTALYWYRQSLGQGLEFLIYFQGNSAPDKSGLPSDRFSAERTGGSVSTLTIQRTQQEDSAVYLCASSPRAWADTQYFGPGTRLTVL.

This chain joins TRBV20-1 and TRBJ1-2; weak D call: TRBD1 (5 bases). This CDR3 contains 14 residues. V was pared by 5 bases and J by 1 base, with 14 bases between. CDR1 DFQATT and CDR2 SNEGSKA come from the germline V gene (reference sequence). In nucleotides, the CDR3 is TGCAGTGCTCCAACAGGAGGGTTTAACTATGGCTACACCTTC. This gives the protein CSAPTGGFNYGYTF.

This clonotype came up many times. The V and J genes are TRBV7-2 and TRBJ1-5, with D possibly TRBD1 on 6 matching bases. V was clipped by 4 bases and J by 7 bases, with 14 bases between them. Germline V gene lookup returns CDR1 SGHTA and CDR2 FQGNSA. This CDR3 is built from 14 residues. The CDR3 nucleotides are TGTGCCAGCAGCTACGCAGGGGTGGGACAGCCCCAGCATTTT. Protein sequence: CASSYAGVGQPQHF.

CDR3 residues: CASSSTGTGIAANEKLFF. The CDR3, as DNA: TGTGCCAGCAGCTCCACCGGGACAGGGATCGCGGCTAATGAAAAACTGTTTTTT. The rearrangement joins TRBV7-9 to TRBJ1-4; TRBD1 aligns across 9 bases. Germline trimming cut 4 bases from V and 3 bases from J; bases unmatched to any gene: 12. The germline CDR1 and CDR2 sequences are SEHNR and FQNEAQ (reference sequence). This CDR3 contains 18 residues.

This clonotype was recorded many times. The genes are TRBV7-2 and TRBJ2-7; D might be TRBD2 (5 bases). V lost 5 bases to trimming and J lost 3 bases, with 8 bases between them. The CDR3 runs to 12 residues. Per the germline V gene, CDR1 is SGHTA and CDR2 is FQGNSA. In DNA form, the CDR3 reads TGTGCCAGCAGCCCCGCGGGCTACGAGCAGTACTTC. As protein: CASSPAGYEQYF.

The chain couples TRBV7-2 to TRBJ2-3; TRBD2 matches at 7 bases. The V gene's germline CDR1 is SGHTA and CDR2 FQGNSA. The trim removed 6 bases at V and 0 bases at J, leaving 15 bases unmatched. The CDR3 is 18 residues long. CDR3 in DNA: TGTGCCAGCAGTGTGGTGGCGGGAGACCTCCTAAGCACAGATACGCAGTATTTT. This gives the protein CASSVVAGDLLSTDTQYF. Using reference TRBV7-2 and TRBJ2-3 for the parts outside the CDR3, the full variable domain is GAGVSQSPSNKVTEKGKDVELRCDPISGHTALYWYRQSLGQGLEFLIYFQGNSAPDKSGLPSDRFSAERTGGSVSTLTIQRTQQEDSAVYLCASSVVAGDLLSTDTQYFGPGTRLTVL.

The V gene is TRBV28, the J gene TRBJ2-7; TRBD2 matches at 11 bases. Germline V CDR1 and CDR2: MDHEN, SYDVKM. The CDR3 totals 17 residues. Trimming removed 5 bases from V and 0 bases from J; junction bases left unmatched: 9. The CDR3 bases are TGTGCCAGCAGTCCTCCACTAGCGGGGGACCCCTCCTACGAGCAGTACTTC. It encodes CASSPPLAGDPSYEQYF. The full variable domain, its missing parts supplied by reference TRBV28 and TRBJ2-7, is DVKVTQSSRYLVKRTGEKVFLECVQDMDHENMFWYRQDPGLGLRLIYFSYDVKMKEKGDIPEGYSVSREKKERFSLILESASTNQTSMYLCASSPPLAGDPSYEQYFGPGTRLTVT.

The V and J genes are TRBV12-3 or TRBV12-4 and TRBJ1-4; D ambiguous. Trimming shortened V by 4 bases and J by 4 bases, and 13 bases separated the two germline ends. This CDR3 is built from 15 residues. The CDR3 region has the DNA TGTGCCAGCAGTTACTGGCAGGCGCGTAATGAAAAACTGTTTTTT. Translation: CASSYWQARNEKLFF.

The genes are TRBV7-4 and TRBJ2-7; tentatively, D is TRBD2 (5 bases). The V and J ends lost 5 bases and 3 bases respectively, with 20 bases between them. Germline CDR1 SGHVT, CDR2 SQSDAQ. The CDR3 loop spans 16 amino acids. Here the CDR3 DNA reads TGTGCCAGCAGCCCCTCCGGGATCCTATCAATCTACGAGCAGTACTTC. Amino acid sequence: CASSPSGILSIYEQYF.

This clonotype has more than one count but fewer than ten. The rearrangement uses TRBV19 and TRBJ1-1; 8 nucleotides match TRBD1. CDR1 and CDR2 (germline): LNHDA, SQIVND (reference sequence). The CDR3 is 16 amino acids. V shed 1 base and J 8 bases; nucleotides not matched to a gene: 12. The CDR3 spells CASSIVWGQVLPEAFF. CDR3 bases: TGTGCCAGTAGTATAGTTTGGGGACAGGTGCTGCCCGAAGCTTTCTTT.

This clonotype appeared a few times. The rearrangement uses TRBV11-1 and TRBJ1-5; D gene uncertain. Trimming removed 9 bases at V and 0 bases at J, with 9 bases between. Germline V lookup: CDR1 SGHAT, CDR2 FQDESV (reference sequence). The CDR3 totals 13 residues. The CDR3 DNA reads TGTGCCAGACGGGGAGATAGCAATCAGCCCCAGCATTTT. This codes for CARRGDSNQPQHF.

V is TRBV7-4 and J is TRBJ2-3; TRBD2 aligns across 9 bases. The CDR3 runs to 15 residues. CDR1 and CDR2 from the germline V gene are SGHVT and SQSDAQ. After removal of 3 bases from V and 5 bases from J, the junction contained 6 bases not matched to a gene. The CDR3 DNA reads TGTGCCAGCAGCTTTGCAGCGGGGGGCAGAGATACGCAGTATTTT. Translated: CASSFAAGGRDTQYF. Using reference TRBV7-4 and TRBJ2-3 for the parts outside the CDR3, the full variable domain is GAGVSQSPRYKVAKRGRDVALRCDSISGHVTLYWYRQTLGQGSEVLTYSQSDAQRDKSGRPSGRFSAERPERSVSTLKIQRTEQGDSAVYLCASSFAAGGRDTQYFGPGTRLTVL.

About this clonotype: The conserved final phenylalanine or tryptophan is absent from the CDR3, which likely points to a read error. The chain combines TRBV6-6 with TRBJ2-7; TRBD1 matches at 7 bases. Trimming cost V 0 bases and J 3 bases; bases outside gene matches: 8. The CDR3 has 16 residues. From germline, CDR1 is MNHNY and CDR2 SVGAGI (reference sequence). The CDR3 is CASSYSDRPLLYEQYS. The CDR3 DNA is TGTGCCAGCAGTTACTCGGACAGGCCTTTACTCTACGAGCAGTACTCC.